This T cell receptor (beta chain) appears in the sequencing data of a study of blood T cell repertoires in COVID-19. Germline V lookup: CDR1 SGHTA, CDR2 FQGNSA. This CDR3 has 17 amino acids. V was clipped by 4 bases and J by 7 bases; unmatched bases: 15. Original processing methods: Using reference gene primer amplification, nucleated cell counts were estimated. The data were produced by immunoSEQ multiplex PCR, yet TCRdb's version contains in-frame clones alone and is incomplete. The V and J calls and the clone size are those of that table, but D and trimming were determined from the DNA. The sample carries 250,000 to 350,000 clones, about 89% recorded once.

This TCR derives from a man younger than 45 with acute or convalescent COVID-19. Source material: peripheral blood. This chain joins TRBV7-2 and TRBJ2-1; 8 nucleotides agree with TRBD1. This CDR3 is CASSSLLLGQGGNEQFF. CDR3 nucleotide sequence: TGTGCCAGCAGCTCTCTATTACTTGGACAGGGCGGAAATGAGCAGTTCTTC.